In this sample, the clone carrying this T cell receptor beta chain turned up a few times. Antigen: not known. 13 Jbeta primers and 60 Vbeta primers were used for the PCR. Libraries were prepared by immunoSEQ multiplex PCR; TCRdb keeps only in-frame clonotypes and omits some of them. The table lists about 63,000 clones, about 72% of them singletons. V shed 9 bases, J shed 4 bases, and the junction held 9 bases outside the gene matches. The germline V gene has CDR1 ENHRY and CDR2 SYGVKD. The CDR3 is 14 amino acids. The data were taken from a study of cytomegalovirus exposure and HLA in healthy donors. Study findings and constraints: Roughly even sequencing depth across donors was the assumption behind the presence/absence analyses.

Sequencing was carried out using PBMCs. The chain employs TRBV10-3 and TRBJ1-1, with 9 bases aligning to TRBD1. The TCR comes from a man over 45 in good health and CMV-seropositive. DNA of the CDR3: TGTGCCATTGGACAGGGGATAAGAGGCACTGAAGCTTTCTTT. It specifies CAIGQGIRGTEAFF.